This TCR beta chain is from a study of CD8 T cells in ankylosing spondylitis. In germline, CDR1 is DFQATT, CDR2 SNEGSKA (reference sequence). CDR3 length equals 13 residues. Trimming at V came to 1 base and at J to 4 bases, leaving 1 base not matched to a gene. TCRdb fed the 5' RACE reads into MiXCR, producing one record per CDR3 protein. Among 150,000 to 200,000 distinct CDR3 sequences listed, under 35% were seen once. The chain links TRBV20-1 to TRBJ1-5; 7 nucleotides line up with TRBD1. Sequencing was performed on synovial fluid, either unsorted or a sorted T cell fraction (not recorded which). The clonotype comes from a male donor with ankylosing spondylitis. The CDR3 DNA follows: TGCAGTGCTAGAGCACAGGGGAATCAGCCCCAGCATTTT. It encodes CSARAQGNQPQHF.